This TCR beta chain was identified in a study of beta chain features in type 1 diabetes. Study-level findings and limits: Researchers report that Type 1 diabetes patients had moderately but significantly shorter TCRB CDR3s across all four CD4+ subsets.

V dropped 6 bases and J dropped 6 bases, with 12 bases sitting between them. Germline loops: CDR1 SGHTA, CDR2 FQGTGA. The CDR3 totals 14 residues. The authors reverse transcribed all of the isolated RNA, so sequencing captured expressed TCRB transcripts. Measured with immunoSEQ multiplex PCR; TCRdb has only the in-frame clones, and not every one. The sample yields roughly 350,000 clones, about 10% seen once. Isolation of CD4+ naive, central memory, regulatory and stem cell-like memory cells was achieved by sorting via CD45RO/CCR7/CD25/CD127/CD95/CD27. This clone was detected only a few times. Antigen unknown.

The clonotype comes from a man aged 30 to 45 with type 1 diabetes. Sequenced: central memory CD4+ T cells from blood. The chain recombines TRBV7-3 with TRBJ1-6; D remains ambiguous. In DNA form, the CDR3 reads TGTGCCAGCAGTGGTGGACTGATTAATTCACCCCTCCACTTT. Its protein is CASSGGLINSPLHF.